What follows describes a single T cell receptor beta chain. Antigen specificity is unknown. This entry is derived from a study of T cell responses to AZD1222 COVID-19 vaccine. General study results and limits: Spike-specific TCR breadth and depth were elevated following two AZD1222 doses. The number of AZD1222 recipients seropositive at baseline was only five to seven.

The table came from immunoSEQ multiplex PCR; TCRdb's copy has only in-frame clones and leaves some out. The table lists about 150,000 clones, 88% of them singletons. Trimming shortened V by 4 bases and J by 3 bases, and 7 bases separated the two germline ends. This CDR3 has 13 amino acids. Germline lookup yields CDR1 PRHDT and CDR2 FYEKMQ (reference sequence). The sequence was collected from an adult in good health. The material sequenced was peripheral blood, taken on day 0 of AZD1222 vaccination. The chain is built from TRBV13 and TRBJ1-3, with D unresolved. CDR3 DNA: TGTGCCAGCAGCTCCCTGAGTGGAAACACCATATATTTT. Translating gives CASSSLSGNTIYF.